Following are 8 T cell receptor beta chains from one sample sequenced in a study of blood T cells in healthy people across ages. The use of a sample-barcoded 5' primer and a J-beta primer mix characterized a second PCR of 7 to 11 cycles. TCRdb recomputed calls from the 5' RACE reads with MiXCR, one row per CDR3 protein. The data hold roughly 1 million distinct CDR3 sequences, with 25% observed a single time. The sample also formed part of further work on T cells of mothers and their children.

Sequencing used blood. These receptors were collected from a girl aged 2-10 years in good health.

This clonotype was recorded a few times. This rearrangement joins TRBV20-1 to TRBJ2-1, with 8 bases aligning to TRBD2. This CDR3 has 15 amino acids. Germline V gene lookup returns CDR1 DFQATT and CDR2 SNEGSKA (reference sequence). V trimming: 5 bases; J trimming: 4 bases; junction bases outside the gene matches: 10. In DNA form, the CDR3 reads TGCAGTGCTTTAGGAGCGGGGGCTGGGTACAATGAGCAGTTCTTC. Amino acid sequence: CSALGAGAGYNEQFF.

V gene TRBV6-5 combines with J gene TRBJ2-6; possible D gene TRBD1, 5 bases. Between the trimmed V and J ends, which lost 5 bases and 2 bases, there was a span of 10 bases. The CDR3 covers 15 residues. CDR1 MNHEY and CDR2 SVGAGI come from the germline V gene. The CDR3 region is CASSPREAGANVLTF. In DNA, the CDR3 is TGTGCCAGCAGTCCCAGGGAAGCTGGGGCCAACGTCCTGACTTTC.

CDR3 in DNA: TGCAGTGCTAGGCTCCGGATCGGCTATGGCTACACCTTC. Its translation: CSARLRIGYGYTF. The rearrangement links TRBV20-1 to TRBJ1-2, with no clear D. Between the trimmed V and J ends, which lost 3 bases and 4 bases, there was a span of 12 bases. From germline, CDR1 is DFQATT and CDR2 SNEGSKA (reference sequence). This CDR3 spans 13 amino acids.

The chain combines TRBV4-3 with TRBJ1-1; 10 bases map to TRBD1. The CDR3 has 16 amino acids. Germline trimming cut 1 base from V and 3 bases from J; bases unmatched to any gene: 5. Germline CDR1 reads LGHNA; CDR2 reads YSLEER. The CDR3 DNA sequence: TGCGCCAGCAGCCAAGGACCGGGACAGGGGCACACTGAAGCTTTCTTT. Residues: CASSQGPGQGHTEAFF.

The chain couples TRBV7-2 to TRBJ1-1, with a weak D call TRBD1 (5 bases). In germline, CDR1 is SGHTA, CDR2 FQGNSA. The CDR3 length is 13 residues. The germline V and J ends were trimmed by 1 base and 11 bases, with 14 bases remaining between them. The CDR3 loop reads CASSLDSQGRAFF. CDR3 nucleotides: TGTGCCAGCAGCTTAGATAGTCAGGGCCGGGCTTTCTTT.

This clonotype was seen a few times. This sequence joins TRBV29-1 and TRBJ1-2; TRBD1 is a possible D gene (5 bases). This CDR3 is 15 amino acids long. Germline CDR1 SQVTM, CDR2 ANQGSEA. V dropped 5 bases and J dropped 3 bases, with 19 bases sitting between them. The CDR3, as DNA: TGCAGCGTTCCTAACCAGGGAGGGCGCGACTATGGCTACACCTTC. This gives the protein CSVPNQGGRDYGYTF. Full variable domain (missing parts from reference TRBV29-1 and TRBJ1-2): SAVISQKPSRDICQRGTSLTIQCQVDSQVTMMFWYRQQPGQSLTLIATANQGSEATYESGFVIDKFPISRPNLTFSTLTVSNMSPEDSSIYLCSVPNQGGRDYGYTFGSGTRLTVV.

The chain carries TRBV29-1 and TRBJ1-2, with TRBD1 identical over 12 bases. The J segment lost 7 bases and the V segment lost 7 bases, leaving 7 bases of the junction unmatched. CDR3 length: 13 residues. Germline CDR1 and CDR2: SQVTM and ANQGSEA. The CDR3 here is CSGSGTGGVGYTF. CDR3 sequence (DNA): TGCAGCGGTTCCGGGACAGGGGGCGTTGGCTACACCTTC.

The CDR3 reads CASSERTGSTGELFF. The DNA for the CDR3 is TGTGCCAGCAGTGAGAGGACAGGGTCCACCGGGGAGCTGTTTTTT. J is TRBJ2-2 and V is TRBV25-1, with 8 bases aligning to TRBD1. After removal of 3 bases from V and 4 bases from J, the junction contained 4 bases not matched to a gene. CDR3 length equals 15 residues. Germline-derived CDR1 and CDR2 are MGHDK and SYGVNS.